A single sample gave rise to the 10 T cell receptor beta chains below, sequenced in a study of beta chain features in type 1 diabetes. Which antigens these TCRs recognize remains unknown. As every portion of the isolated RNA was reverse transcribed, the sequencing read expressed TCRB transcripts. The table came from immunoSEQ multiplex PCR; TCRdb's copy has only in-frame clones and leaves some out. Altogether over 200,000 clones are present, approximately 11% being singletons, with the ten largest covering more than 0.015%. Whole-study findings and limits: Type 1 diabetes patients had moderately but significantly shorter TCRB CDR3s in all four CD4+ subsets.

Sequenced material: naive CD4+ T cells from blood. The receptors stem from a man aged 25-45 years with type 1 diabetes.

The chain uses TRBV23-1 and TRBJ1-1; no definite D call. TRBV23-1 is assigned to the ORF class and has an uncertain function. There are 15 residues in the CDR3. V was pared by 1 base and J by 2 bases, with 11 bases between. CDR3 amino acids: CASSQLEQPNTEAFF. Here the CDR3 DNA reads TGCGCCAGCAGTCAATTAGAACAGCCAAACACTGAAGCTTTCTTT.

J is TRBJ1-2 and V is TRBV4-3, with 9 positions matching TRBD1. Germline CDR1 reads LGHNA; CDR2 reads YSLEER. J gave up 4 bases and V 4 bases, and 4 bases lay outside the gene matches. This CDR3 comprises 14 residues. CDR3 sequence (DNA): TGCGCCAGCAGCCCTGGGACAGGGAGCTATGGCTACACCTTC. Its translation: CASSPGTGSYGYTF.

This clone was observed a few times. The J gene is TRBJ2-5, the V gene TRBV5-1; 8 bases align to TRBD1. CDR3 length equals 14 residues. In germline, CDR1 is SGHRS, CDR2 YFSETQ. V was clipped by 4 bases and J by 3 bases; unmatched bases: 5. The CDR3 DNA reads as TGCGCCAGCAGCCCTCAGGGACAGGAAGAGACCCAGTACTTC. This encodes CASSPQGQEETQYF.

This clone was detected a few times. This sequence joins TRBV11-2 and TRBJ2-7; no clear D gene. V was shortened by 5 bases and J by 3 bases, with 2 bases between the two germline ends. The CDR3 contains 10 residues. CDR1 is SGHAT, CDR2 FQNNGV, per germline. Here the CDR3 reads CASSHYEQYF. CDR3 DNA: TGTGCCAGCAGCCACTACGAGCAGTACTTC.

The chain links TRBV5-1 to TRBJ2-3; the match to TRBD2 covers 9 bases. Trimming at V came to 3 bases and at J to 4 bases, leaving 6 bases not matched to a gene. The germline V gene has CDR1 SGHRS and CDR2 YFSETQ. The CDR3 has 15 residues. CDR3 sequence: CASSSASGAADTQYF. CDR3 DNA: TGCGCCAGCAGCTCCGCTAGCGGGGCGGCAGATACGCAGTATTTT.

This clone was counted between two and nine times. The chain uses TRBV7-9 and TRBJ2-3, with 9 bases that match TRBD1. V lost 2 bases and J lost 9; bases outside the gene matches: 15. The germline gives CDR1 SEHNR, CDR2 FQNEAQ (reference sequence). This CDR3 spans 17 amino acids. This chain's CDR3 is CASSLTSGQGVRRTQYF. CDR3 DNA sequence: TGTGCCAGCAGCTTAACGTCGGGACAGGGTGTACGGCGGACGCAGTATTTT. Variable domain in full (rest from reference TRBV7-9 and TRBJ2-3): DTGVSQNPRHKITKRGQNVTFRCDPISEHNRLYWYRQTLGQGPEFLTYFQNEAQLEKSRLLSDRFSAERPKGSFSTLEIQRTEQGDSAMYLCASSLTSGQGVRRTQYFGPGTRLTVL.

This clone was recorded a few times. This chain joins TRBV25-1 and TRBJ2-3; D gene unclear. The CDR3 has 13 residues. CDR1 is MGHDK and CDR2 is SYGVNS in the germline V gene. Trimming stripped 4 bases from V and 2 bases from J, with 7 bases between. The CDR3 reads CASSVQVTDTQYF. CDR3 coding DNA: TGTGCCAGCAGTGTCCAGGTCACAGATACGCAGTATTTT.

This clone has a handful of counts. The chain couples TRBV7-2 to TRBJ2-7; D gene ambiguous. Trimming shortened V by 4 bases and J by 4 bases, and 11 bases separated the two germline ends. Germline V gene lookup returns CDR1 SGHTA and CDR2 FQGNSA. The CDR3 has 13 amino acids. The CDR3 nucleotides read TGTGCCAGCAGCTCGACTGTTTCTTACGAGCAGTACTTC. Its protein is CASSSTVSYEQYF. Based on the CDR3 plus reference TRBV7-2 and TRBJ2-7, the full variable domain is GAGVSQSPSNKVTEKGKDVELRCDPISGHTALYWYRQSLGQGLEFLIYFQGNSAPDKSGLPSDRFSAERTGGSVSTLTIQRTQQEDSAVYLCASSSTVSYEQYFGPGTRLTVT.

This clone was picked up a small number of times. V is TRBV4-3 and J is TRBJ2-2; D is unclear. Trimming removed 0 bases at V and 3 bases at J, with 17 bases between. The CDR3 extends over 18 amino acids. CDR1 is LGHNA, CDR2 YSLEER, per germline. This CDR3 is CASSQDPLGQIYTGELFF. As DNA, the CDR3 is TGCGCCAGCAGCCAAGATCCACTTGGGCAGATATACACCGGGGAGCTGTTTTTT.

The gene calls are TRBV12-5 and TRBJ2-3; D unresolved. With 5 bases removed from V and 3 bases from J, the gap between germline ends came to 6 bases. This CDR3 is 12 amino acids long. The V gene's germline CDR1 is LGHNT and CDR2 FRNRAP. The CDR3 DNA reads as TGTGCTAGTGGTATGACAACAGATACGCAGTATTTT. This encodes CASGMTTDTQYF.